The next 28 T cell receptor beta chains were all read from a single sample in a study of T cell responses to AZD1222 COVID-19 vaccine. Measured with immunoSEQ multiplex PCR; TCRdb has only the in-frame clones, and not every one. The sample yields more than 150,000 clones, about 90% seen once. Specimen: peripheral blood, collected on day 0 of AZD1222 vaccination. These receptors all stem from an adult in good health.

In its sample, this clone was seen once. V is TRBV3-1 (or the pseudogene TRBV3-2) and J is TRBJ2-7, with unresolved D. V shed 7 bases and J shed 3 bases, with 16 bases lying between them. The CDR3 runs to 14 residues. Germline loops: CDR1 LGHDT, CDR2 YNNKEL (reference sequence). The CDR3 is CASKRSGEIYEQYF. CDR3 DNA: TGTGCCAGCAAGAGGTCAGGAGAAATCTACGAGCAGTACTTC.

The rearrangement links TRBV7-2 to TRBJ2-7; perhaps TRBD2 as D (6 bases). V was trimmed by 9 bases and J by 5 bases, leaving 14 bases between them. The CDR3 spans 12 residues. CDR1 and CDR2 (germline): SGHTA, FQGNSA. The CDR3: CASMGGGNEQYF. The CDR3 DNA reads TGTGCCAGTATGGGTGGGGGGAACGAGCAGTACTTC.

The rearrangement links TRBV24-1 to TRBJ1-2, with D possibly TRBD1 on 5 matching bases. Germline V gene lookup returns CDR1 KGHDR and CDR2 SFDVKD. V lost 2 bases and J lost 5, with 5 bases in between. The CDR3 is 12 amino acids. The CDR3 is CATSDYRYGYTF. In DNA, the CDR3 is TGTGCCACCAGTGATTACAGGTATGGCTACACCTTC.

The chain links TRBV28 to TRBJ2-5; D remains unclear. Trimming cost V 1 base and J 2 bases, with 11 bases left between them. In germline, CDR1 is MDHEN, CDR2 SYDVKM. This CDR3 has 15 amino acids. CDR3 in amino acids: CASSLSQSGQETQYF. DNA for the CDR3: TGTGCCAGCAGTTTATCACAGTCAGGACAAGAGACCCAGTACTTC.

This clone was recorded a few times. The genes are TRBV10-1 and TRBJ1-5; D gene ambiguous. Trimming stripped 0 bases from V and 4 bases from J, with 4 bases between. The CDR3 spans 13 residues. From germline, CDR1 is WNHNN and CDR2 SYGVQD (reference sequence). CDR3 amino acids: CASSESWNQPQHF. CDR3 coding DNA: TGCGCCAGCAGTGAGTCTTGGAATCAGCCCCAGCATTTT.

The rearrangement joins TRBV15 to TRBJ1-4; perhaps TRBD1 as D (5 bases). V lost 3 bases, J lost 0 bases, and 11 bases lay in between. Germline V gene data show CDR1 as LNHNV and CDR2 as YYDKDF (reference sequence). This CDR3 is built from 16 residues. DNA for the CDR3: TGTGCCACCAGCAGGGGGGACTCTTCAACTAATGAAAAACTGTTTTTT. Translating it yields CATSRGDSSTNEKLFF. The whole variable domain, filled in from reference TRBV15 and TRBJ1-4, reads DAMVIQNPRYQVTQFGKPVTLSCSQTLNHNVMYWYQQKSSQAPKLLFHYYDKDFNNEADTPDNFQSRRPNTSFCFLDIRSPGLGDTAMYLCATSRGDSSTNEKLFFGSGTQLSVL.

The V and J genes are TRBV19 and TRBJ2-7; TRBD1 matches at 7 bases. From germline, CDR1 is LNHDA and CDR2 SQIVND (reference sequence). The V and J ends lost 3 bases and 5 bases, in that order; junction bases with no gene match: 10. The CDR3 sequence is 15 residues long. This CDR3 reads CASSIWGQQRDEQYF. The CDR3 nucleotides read TGTGCCAGTAGTATTTGGGGACAGCAGAGGGACGAGCAGTACTTC.

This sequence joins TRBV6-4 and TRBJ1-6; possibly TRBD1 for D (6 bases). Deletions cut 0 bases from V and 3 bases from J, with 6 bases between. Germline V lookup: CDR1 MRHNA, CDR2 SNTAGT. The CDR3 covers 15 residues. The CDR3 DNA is TGTGCCAGCAGTGACTCGGACAGCTATAATTCACCCCTCCACTTT. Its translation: CASSDSDSYNSPLHF.

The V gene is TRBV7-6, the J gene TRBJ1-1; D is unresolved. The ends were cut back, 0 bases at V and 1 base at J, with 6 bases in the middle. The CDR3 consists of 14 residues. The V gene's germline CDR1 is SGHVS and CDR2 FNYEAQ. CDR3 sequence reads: CASSLATTNTEAFF. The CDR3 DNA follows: TGTGCCAGCAGCTTAGCGACAACGAACACTGAAGCTTTCTTT.

For the CDR3, the DNA is TGTGCCAGCACGTTCCCCCGTACAGGGAACTACGAGCAGTACTTC. Translating gives CASTFPRTGNYEQYF. The genes are TRBV28 and TRBJ2-7; D perhaps matches TRBD1 (6 bases). V lost 7 bases to trimming and J lost 3 bases, with 19 bases between them. The germline CDR1 and CDR2 sequences are MDHEN and SYDVKM. The CDR3 has 15 residues.

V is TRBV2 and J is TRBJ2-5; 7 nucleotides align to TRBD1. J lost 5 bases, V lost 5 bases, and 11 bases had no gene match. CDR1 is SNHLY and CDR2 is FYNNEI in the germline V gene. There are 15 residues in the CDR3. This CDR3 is CASSLITGVGETQYF. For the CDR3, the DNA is TGTGCCAGCAGTCTCATCACAGGGGTAGGGGAGACCCAGTACTTC. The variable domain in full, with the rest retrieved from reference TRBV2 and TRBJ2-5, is EPEVTQTPSHQVTQMGQEVILRCVPISNHLYFYWYRQILGQKVEFLVSFYNNEISEKSEIFDDQFSVERPDGSNFTLKIRSTKLEDSAMYFCASSLITGVGETQYFGPGTRLLVL.

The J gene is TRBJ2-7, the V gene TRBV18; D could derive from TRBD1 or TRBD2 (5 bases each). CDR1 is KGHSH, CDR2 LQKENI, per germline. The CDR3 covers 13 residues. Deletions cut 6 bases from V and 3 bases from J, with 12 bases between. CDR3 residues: CASSSTGLYEQYF. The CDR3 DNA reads TGTGCCAGCTCTTCAACAGGACTCTACGAGCAGTACTTC.

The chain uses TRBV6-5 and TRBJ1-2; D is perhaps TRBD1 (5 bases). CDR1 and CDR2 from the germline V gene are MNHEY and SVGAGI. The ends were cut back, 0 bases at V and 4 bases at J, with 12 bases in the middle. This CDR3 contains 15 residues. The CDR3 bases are TGTGCCAGCAGTTACTCGATTCTCAGGGCCTATGGCTACACCTTC. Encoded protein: CASSYSILRAYGYTF.

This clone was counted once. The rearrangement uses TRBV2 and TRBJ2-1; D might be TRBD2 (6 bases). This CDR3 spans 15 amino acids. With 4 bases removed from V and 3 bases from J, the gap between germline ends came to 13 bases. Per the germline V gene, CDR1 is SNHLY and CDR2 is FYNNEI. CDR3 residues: CASSAGTLLYNEQFF. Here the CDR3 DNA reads TGTGCCAGCAGTGCAGGGACTCTGCTCTACAATGAGCAGTTCTTC.

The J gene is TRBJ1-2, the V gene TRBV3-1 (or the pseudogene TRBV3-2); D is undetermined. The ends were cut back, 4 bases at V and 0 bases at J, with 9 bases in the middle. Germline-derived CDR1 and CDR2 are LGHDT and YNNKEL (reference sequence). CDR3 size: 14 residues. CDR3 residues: CASSPEGTNYGYTF. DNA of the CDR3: TGTGCCAGCAGCCCCGAAGGGACTAACTATGGCTACACCTTC.

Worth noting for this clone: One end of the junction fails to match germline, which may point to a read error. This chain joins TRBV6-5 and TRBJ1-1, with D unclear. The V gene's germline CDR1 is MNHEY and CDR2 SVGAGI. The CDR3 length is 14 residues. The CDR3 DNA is TGTGCCAGCAGTTACCGGCATGAGAACATTGAAGCTTTCTTT. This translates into CASSYRHENIEAFF.

The CDR3 DNA reads TGTGCCTCAAAGAGGGACGGCTCCTCCTACGAGCAGTACTTC. It yields the protein CASKRDGSSYEQYF. The V and J genes are TRBV30 and TRBJ2-7, with D perhaps being TRBD1 or TRBD2 (5 bases each). The CDR3 runs 14 residues. V lost 7 bases and J lost 0, with 16 bases in between. Germline CDR1 GTSNPN, CDR2 SVGIG (reference sequence).

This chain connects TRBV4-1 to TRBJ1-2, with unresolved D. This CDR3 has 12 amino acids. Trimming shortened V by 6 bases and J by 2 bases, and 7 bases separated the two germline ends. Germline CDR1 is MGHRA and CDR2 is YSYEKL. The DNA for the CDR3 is TGCGCCAGCAGTGAAAGGAACTATGGCTACACCTTC. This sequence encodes CASSERNYGYTF.

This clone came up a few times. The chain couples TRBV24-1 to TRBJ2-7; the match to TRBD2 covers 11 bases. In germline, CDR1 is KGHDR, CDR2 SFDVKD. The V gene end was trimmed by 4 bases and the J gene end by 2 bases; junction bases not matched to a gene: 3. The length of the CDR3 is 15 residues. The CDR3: CATSDRSGGAYEQYF. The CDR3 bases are TGTGCCACCAGTGACCGTAGCGGGGGGGCCTACGAGCAGTACTTC.

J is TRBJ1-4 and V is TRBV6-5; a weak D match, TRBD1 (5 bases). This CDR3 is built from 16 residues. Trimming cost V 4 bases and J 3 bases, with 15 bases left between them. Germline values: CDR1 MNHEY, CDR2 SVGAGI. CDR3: CASSSGQGPANEKLFF. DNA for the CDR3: TGTGCCAGCAGTTCTGGGCAGGGCCCCGCTAATGAAAAACTGTTTTTT.

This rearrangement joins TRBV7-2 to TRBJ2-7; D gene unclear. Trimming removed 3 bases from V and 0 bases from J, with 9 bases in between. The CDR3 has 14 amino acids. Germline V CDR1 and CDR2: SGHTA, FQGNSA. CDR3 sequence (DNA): TGTGCCAGCAGCTTTGCTCTAGGCTCCTACGAGCAGTACTTC. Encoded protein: CASSFALGSYEQYF.

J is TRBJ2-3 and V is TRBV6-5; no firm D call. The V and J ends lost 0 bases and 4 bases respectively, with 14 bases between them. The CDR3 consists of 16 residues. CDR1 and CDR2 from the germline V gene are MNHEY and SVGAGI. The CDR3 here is CASSYSTTGGPDTQYF. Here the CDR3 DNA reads TGTGCCAGCAGTTACTCGACCACGGGCGGTCCAGATACGCAGTATTTT.

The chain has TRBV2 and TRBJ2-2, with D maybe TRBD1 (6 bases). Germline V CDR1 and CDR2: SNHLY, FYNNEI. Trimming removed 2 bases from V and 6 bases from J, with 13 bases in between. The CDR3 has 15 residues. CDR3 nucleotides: TGTGCCAGCAGTGAATCGGGGACATACCCCGGGGAGCTGTTTTTT. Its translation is CASSESGTYPGELFF.

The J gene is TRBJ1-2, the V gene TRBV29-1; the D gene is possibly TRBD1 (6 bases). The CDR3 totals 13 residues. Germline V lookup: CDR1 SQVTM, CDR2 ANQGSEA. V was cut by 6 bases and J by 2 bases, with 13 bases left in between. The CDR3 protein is CSVQTGANYGYTF. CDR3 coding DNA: TGCAGCGTCCAGACAGGCGCCAACTATGGCTACACCTTC.

Here the CDR3 reads CASSDRDTYEQYF. As DNA, the CDR3 is TGCGCCAGCAGTGATAGGGACACCTACGAGCAGTACTTC. The V gene is TRBV10-1, the J gene TRBJ2-7; TRBD1 might be the D (6 bases). The CDR3 runs to 13 residues. Germline V CDR1 and CDR2: WNHNN, SYGVQD (reference sequence). The V and J ends lost 3 bases and 2 bases respectively, with 8 bases between them.

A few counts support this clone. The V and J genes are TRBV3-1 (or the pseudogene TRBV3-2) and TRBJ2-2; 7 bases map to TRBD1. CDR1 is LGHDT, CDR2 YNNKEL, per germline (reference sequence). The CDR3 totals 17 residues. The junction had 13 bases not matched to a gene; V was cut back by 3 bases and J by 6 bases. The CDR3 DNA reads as TGTGCCAGCAGCCATGAGGGACAGCTACTTGGGGCCGGGGAGCTGTTTTTT. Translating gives CASSHEGQLLGAGELFF.

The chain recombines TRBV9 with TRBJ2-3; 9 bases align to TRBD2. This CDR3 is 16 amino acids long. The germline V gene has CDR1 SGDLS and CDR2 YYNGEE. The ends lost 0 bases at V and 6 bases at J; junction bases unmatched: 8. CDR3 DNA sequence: TGTGCCAGCAGCGTAGCGGGGGCGGGAGGGTCGGATACGCAGTATTTT. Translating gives CASSVAGAGGSDTQYF.

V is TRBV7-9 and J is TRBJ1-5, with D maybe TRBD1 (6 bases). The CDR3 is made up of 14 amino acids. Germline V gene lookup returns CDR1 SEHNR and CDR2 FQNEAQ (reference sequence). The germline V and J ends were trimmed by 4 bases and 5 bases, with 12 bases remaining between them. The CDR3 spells CASSSSTGHQPQHF. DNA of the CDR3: TGTGCCAGCAGCTCCTCGACAGGCCATCAGCCCCAGCATTTT.